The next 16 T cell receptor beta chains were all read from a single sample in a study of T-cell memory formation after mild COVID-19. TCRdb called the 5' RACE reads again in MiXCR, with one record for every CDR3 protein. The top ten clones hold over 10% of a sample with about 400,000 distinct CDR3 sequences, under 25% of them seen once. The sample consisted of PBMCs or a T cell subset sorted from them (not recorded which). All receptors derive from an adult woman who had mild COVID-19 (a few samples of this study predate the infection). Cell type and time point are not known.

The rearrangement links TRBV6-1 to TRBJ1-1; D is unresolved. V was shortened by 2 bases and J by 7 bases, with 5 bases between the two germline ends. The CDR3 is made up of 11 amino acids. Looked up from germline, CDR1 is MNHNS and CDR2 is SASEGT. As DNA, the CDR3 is TGTGCCAGCAGTGAACGGTTTGAAGCTTTCTTT. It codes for CASSERFEAFF.

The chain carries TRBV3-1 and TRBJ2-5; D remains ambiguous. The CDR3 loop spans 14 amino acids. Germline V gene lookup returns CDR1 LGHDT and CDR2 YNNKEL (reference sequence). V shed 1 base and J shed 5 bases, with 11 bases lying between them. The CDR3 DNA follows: TGTGCCAGCAGCCAAGTGGGGTGGAACGAGACCCAGTACTTC. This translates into CASSQVGWNETQYF.

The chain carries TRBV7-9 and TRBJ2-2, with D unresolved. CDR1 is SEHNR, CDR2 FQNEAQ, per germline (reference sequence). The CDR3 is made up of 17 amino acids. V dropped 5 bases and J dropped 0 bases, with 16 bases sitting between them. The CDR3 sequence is CASSHSFRAPNTGELFF. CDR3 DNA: TGTGCCAGCAGCCACTCCTTCCGGGCCCCGAACACCGGGGAGCTGTTTTTT.

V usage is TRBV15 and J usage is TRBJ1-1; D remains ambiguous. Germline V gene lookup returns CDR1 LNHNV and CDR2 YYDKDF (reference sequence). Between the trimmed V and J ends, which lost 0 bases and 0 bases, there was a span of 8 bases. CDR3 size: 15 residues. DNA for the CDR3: TGTGCCACCAGCAGAGAAGACACCATGAACACTGAAGCTTTCTTT. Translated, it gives CATSREDTMNTEAFF.

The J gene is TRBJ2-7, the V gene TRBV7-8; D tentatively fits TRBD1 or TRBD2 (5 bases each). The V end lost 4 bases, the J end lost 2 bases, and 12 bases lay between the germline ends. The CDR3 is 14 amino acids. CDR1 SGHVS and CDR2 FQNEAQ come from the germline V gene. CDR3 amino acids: CASSSRDPTYEQYF. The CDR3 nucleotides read TGTGCCAGCAGCTCCCGGGACCCGACCTACGAGCAGTACTTC.

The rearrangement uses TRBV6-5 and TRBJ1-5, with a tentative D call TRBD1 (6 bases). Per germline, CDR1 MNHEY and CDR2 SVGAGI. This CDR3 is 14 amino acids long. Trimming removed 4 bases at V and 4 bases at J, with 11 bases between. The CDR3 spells CASSFGQNNQPQHF. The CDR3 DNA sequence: TGTGCCAGCAGTTTCGGACAGAATAATCAGCCCCAGCATTTT.

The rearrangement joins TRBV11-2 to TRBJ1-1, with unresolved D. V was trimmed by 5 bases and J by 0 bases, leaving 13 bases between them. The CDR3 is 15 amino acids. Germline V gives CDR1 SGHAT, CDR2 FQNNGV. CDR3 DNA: TGTGCCAGCAGCAACATACAGTATTTGAACACTGAAGCTTTCTTT. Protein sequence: CASSNIQYLNTEAFF. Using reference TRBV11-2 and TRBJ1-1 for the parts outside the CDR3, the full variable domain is EAGVAQSPRYKIIEKRQSVAFWCNPISGHATLYWYQQILGQGPKLLIQFQNNGVVDDSQLPKDRFSAERLKGVDSTLKIQPAKLEDSAVYLCASSNIQYLNTEAFFGQGTRLTVV.

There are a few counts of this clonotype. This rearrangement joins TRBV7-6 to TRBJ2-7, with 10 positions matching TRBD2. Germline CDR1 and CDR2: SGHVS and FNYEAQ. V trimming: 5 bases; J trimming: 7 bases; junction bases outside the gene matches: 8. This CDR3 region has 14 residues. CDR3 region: CASSANLAGAEQYF. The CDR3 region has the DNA TGTGCCAGCAGCGCCAACCTAGCGGGAGCTGAGCAGTACTTC.

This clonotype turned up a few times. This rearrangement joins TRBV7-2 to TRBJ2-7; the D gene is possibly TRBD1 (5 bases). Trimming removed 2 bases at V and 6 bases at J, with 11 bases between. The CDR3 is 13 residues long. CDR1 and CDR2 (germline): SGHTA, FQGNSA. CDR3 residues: CASSLHQGLEQYF. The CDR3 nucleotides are TGTGCCAGCAGCTTACATCAGGGTCTCGAGCAGTACTTC.

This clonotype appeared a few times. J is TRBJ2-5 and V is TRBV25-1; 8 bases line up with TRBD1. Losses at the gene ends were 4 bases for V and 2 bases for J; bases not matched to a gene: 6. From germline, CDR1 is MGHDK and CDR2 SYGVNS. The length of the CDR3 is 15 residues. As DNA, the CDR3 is TGTGCCAGCAGTGCGTTCAGGGGGCAACAAGAGACCCAGTACTTC. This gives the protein CASSAFRGQQETQYF.

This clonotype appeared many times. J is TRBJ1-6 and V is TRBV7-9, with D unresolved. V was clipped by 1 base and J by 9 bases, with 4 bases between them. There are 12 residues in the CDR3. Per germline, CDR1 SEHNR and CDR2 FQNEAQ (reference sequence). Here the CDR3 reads CASSLDRSPLHF. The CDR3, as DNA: TGTGCCAGCAGCTTAGATCGTTCACCCCTCCACTTT.

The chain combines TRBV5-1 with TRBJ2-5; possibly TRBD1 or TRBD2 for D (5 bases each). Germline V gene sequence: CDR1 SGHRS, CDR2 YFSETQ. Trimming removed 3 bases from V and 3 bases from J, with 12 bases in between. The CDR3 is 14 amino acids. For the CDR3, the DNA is TGCGCCAGCAGCTCGGGACGTCGCGAAGAGACCCAGTACTTC. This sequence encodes CASSSGRREETQYF.

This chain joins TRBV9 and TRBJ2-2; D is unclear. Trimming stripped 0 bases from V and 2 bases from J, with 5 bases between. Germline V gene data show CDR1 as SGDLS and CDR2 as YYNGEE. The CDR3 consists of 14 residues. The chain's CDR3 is CASSVGANTGELFF. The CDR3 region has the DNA TGTGCCAGCAGCGTAGGTGCCAACACCGGGGAGCTGTTTTTT.

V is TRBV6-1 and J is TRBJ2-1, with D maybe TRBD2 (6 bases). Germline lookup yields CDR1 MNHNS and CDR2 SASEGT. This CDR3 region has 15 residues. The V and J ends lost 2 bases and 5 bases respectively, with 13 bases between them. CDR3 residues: CASSESVWGDNEQFF. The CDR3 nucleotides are TGTGCCAGCAGTGAATCGGTATGGGGGGACAATGAGCAGTTCTTC.

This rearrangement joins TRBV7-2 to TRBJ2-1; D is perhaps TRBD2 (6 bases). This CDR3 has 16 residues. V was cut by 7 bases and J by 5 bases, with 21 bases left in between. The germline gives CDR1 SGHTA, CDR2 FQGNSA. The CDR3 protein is CASTLSGLAQNNEQFF. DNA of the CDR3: TGTGCCAGCACCCTAAGTGGTCTAGCGCAGAACAATGAGCAGTTCTTC.

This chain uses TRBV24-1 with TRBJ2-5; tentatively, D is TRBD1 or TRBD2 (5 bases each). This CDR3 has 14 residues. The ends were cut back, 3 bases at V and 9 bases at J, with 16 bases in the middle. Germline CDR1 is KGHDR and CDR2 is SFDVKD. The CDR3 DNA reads TGTGCCACCAGTGATATGGGACCTTTTGGGGCCCAGTACTTC. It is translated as CATSDMGPFGAQYF.